These 26 T cell receptor beta chains originate from one sample sequenced in a study of Ad26.COV2.S vaccination and SARS-CoV-2 variants. The treatment here: some 20 received Ad26.COV2.S at low or high dose, single or two shots; roughly 5 received placebo; per-sample allocation not given. Sampling took place 63 days after the first vaccine or placebo injection. The repertoire was sequenced with immunoSEQ multiplex PCR; TCRdb's copy has only in-frame clones and lacks some. The table records over 400,000 clones, about 91% of them present only once. The starting material was peripheral blood, obtained in a trial of Ad26.COV2.S vaccine versus placebo. All receptors derive from a person aged 18-60 years who received the Ad26.COV2.S COVID-19 vaccine or a placebo.

This CDR3 is CASSLRTDHTDTQYF. As DNA, the CDR3 is TGTGCCAGCAGCCTAAGGACAGACCACACAGATACGCAGTATTTT. V is TRBV7-2 and J is TRBJ2-3, with a weak D call TRBD1 (6 bases). The CDR3 runs to 15 residues. Germline CDR1 SGHTA, CDR2 FQGNSA. V shed 5 bases and J shed 2 bases, with 14 bases lying between them.

For this clone: Compared with germline, one end of the junction differs, possibly owing to a read error. The chain couples TRBV28 to TRBJ1-4; D remains unclear. CDR1 and CDR2 (germline): MDHEN, SYDVKM. The CDR3 spans 12 residues. In nucleotides, the CDR3 is TGTACCAGCAGTCCATTTAATGAAAAACTGTTTTTT. This translates into CTSSPFNEKLFF.

This clone was seen a single time. This chain connects TRBV27 to TRBJ2-3; D is undetermined. Germline-derived CDR1 and CDR2 are MNHEY and SMNVEV (reference sequence). The V gene lost 1 base and the J gene lost 1 base, with 12 bases spanning the gap. The CDR3 loop spans 16 amino acids. The CDR3 reads CASSLFLGWGTDTQYF. The CDR3, as DNA: TGTGCCAGCAGTTTATTTCTAGGGTGGGGCACAGATACGCAGTATTTT.

V gene TRBV19 combines with J gene TRBJ2-2; 8 bases align to TRBD1. The CDR3 spans 13 residues. V trimming: 7 bases; J trimming: 6 bases; junction bases outside the gene matches: 4. Looked up from germline, CDR1 is LNHDA and CDR2 is SQIVND (reference sequence). The CDR3 coding sequence is TGTGCCAGTAAAAGACAGGGGTCCGGGGAGCTGTTTTTT. Translating it yields CASKRQGSGELFF.

The rearrangement links TRBV4-3 to TRBJ2-5; D possibly corresponds to TRBD1 (6 bases). The CDR3 covers 21 residues. Germline V gene lookup returns CDR1 LGHNA and CDR2 YSLEER. Trimming took 2 bases from V and 4 from J, leaving 32 bases between them. CDR3 sequence reads: CASSQYPRFQIPGHGLETQYF. The CDR3 DNA is TGCGCCAGCAGCCAATACCCCCGGTTTCAAATACCGGGACACGGCCTAGAGACCCAGTACTTC.

V is TRBV5-1 and J is TRBJ2-1; no reliable D call. Germline V gives CDR1 SGHRS, CDR2 YFSETQ. Trimming removed 4 bases from V and 7 bases from J, with 9 bases in between. The CDR3 has 12 residues. The CDR3 region has the DNA TGCGCCAGCAGCAAAACTTTTAATGAGCAGTTCTTC. Its translation: CASSKTFNEQFF.

This chain uses TRBV3-1 (or the pseudogene TRBV3-2) with TRBJ2-5; tentatively, D is TRBD1 or TRBD2 (5 bases each). The CDR3 spans 15 residues. Germline CDR1 and CDR2: LGHDT and YNNKEL (reference sequence). Trimming cost V 4 bases and J 5 bases, with 17 bases left between them. For the CDR3, the DNA is TGTGCCAGCAGCCGGGCAGATTCGGGGCGGGAGACCCAGTACTTC. It codes for CASSRADSGRETQYF.

For the CDR3, the DNA is TGCGCCAGCAGCTTGTATTCGGGGGGGTACACAGATACGCAGTATTTT. It specifies CASSLYSGGYTDTQYF. This sequence joins TRBV5-1 and TRBJ2-3, with 8 bases aligning to TRBD2. V trimming: 1 base; J trimming: 2 bases; junction bases outside the gene matches: 6. Per germline, CDR1 SGHRS and CDR2 YFSETQ. The CDR3 consists of 16 residues. Using reference TRBV5-1 and TRBJ2-3 for the parts outside the CDR3, the full variable domain is KAGVTQTPRYLIKTRGQQVTLSCSPISGHRSVSWYQQTPGQGLQFLFEYFSETQRNKGNFPGRFSGRQFSNSRSEMNVSTLELGDSALYLCASSLYSGGYTDTQYFGPGTRLTVL.

V is TRBV29-1 and J is TRBJ2-5; D is unresolved. Trimming pared 8 bases from V and 4 bases from J, leaving 14 bases between. The CDR3 contains 12 residues. Looked up from germline, CDR1 is SQVTM and CDR2 is ANQGSEA. The CDR3 region is CSSRGVGETQYF. The CDR3 DNA sequence: TGCAGCTCACGTGGGGTTGGAGAGACCCAGTACTTC.

This sequence joins TRBV4-2 and TRBJ2-1; TRBD2 matches at 11 bases. This CDR3 has 17 residues. After removal of 4 bases from V and 7 bases from J, the junction contained 12 bases not matched to a gene. Germline CDR1 reads LGHNA; CDR2 reads YNFKEQ. As DNA, the CDR3 is TGTGCCAGCAGCCCCTTCCCACTAGCGGGAGCACTGAATGAGCAGTTCTTC. This gives the protein CASSPFPLAGALNEQFF.

This clone appeared a single time. The rearrangement uses TRBV7-3 and TRBJ2-1; 7 bases agree with TRBD1. With 5 bases clipped from V and 3 bases from J, the junction kept 10 bases outside the gene matches. Germline V gene data show CDR1 as SGHTA and CDR2 as FQGTGA. This CDR3 comprises 16 residues. CDR3 residues: CASSQLGTAYYNEQFF. The CDR3 DNA sequence: TGTGCCAGCAGCCAGCTCGGGACAGCTTACTACAATGAGCAGTTCTTC. The full variable domain, rest sourced from reference TRBV7-3 and TRBJ2-1, is GAGVSQTPSNKVTEKGKYVELRCDPISGHTALYWYRQSLGQGPEFLIYFQGTGAADDSGLPNDRFFAVRPEGSVSTLKIQRTERGDSAVYLCASSQLGTAYYNEQFFGPGTRLTVL.

The rearrangement uses TRBV6-6 and TRBJ1-6; possibly TRBD1 for D (6 bases). The CDR3 runs 13 residues. V lost 8 bases, J lost 10 bases, and 15 bases lay in between. Germline V gives CDR1 MNHNY, CDR2 SVGAGI (reference sequence). CDR3 region: CASGWTVDSPLHF. For the CDR3, the DNA is TGTGCCAGCGGATGGACAGTAGACTCACCCCTCCACTTT.

This sequence joins TRBV5-1 and TRBJ2-2; 10 positions match TRBD1. This CDR3 has 15 residues. CDR1 SGHRS and CDR2 YFSETQ come from the germline V gene. V shed 1 base and J 5 bases; nucleotides not matched to a gene: 2. CDR3 amino acids: CASSLRTGGTGELFF. The CDR3 DNA follows: TGCGCCAGCAGCTTGAGGACAGGGGGGACCGGGGAGCTGTTTTTT.

V gene TRBV9 combines with J gene TRBJ2-7; no definite D call. V lost 1 base, J lost 0 bases, and 11 bases lay in between. Germline assignment: CDR1 SGDLS and CDR2 YYNGEE. CDR3 size: 15 residues. CDR3 coding DNA: TGTGCCAGCAGCGTATATAGCAGAGGCTCCTACGAGCAGTACTTC. Translating it yields CASSVYSRGSYEQYF.

J is TRBJ2-7 and V is TRBV2; TRBD2 matches 11 bases. The CDR3 spans 14 residues. Germline assignment: CDR1 SNHLY and CDR2 FYNNEI. V lost 3 bases to trimming and J lost 2 bases; unmatched junction nucleotides: 0. The CDR3 nucleotides read TGTGCCAGCAGTGATAGCGGGAGGGCCTACGAGCAGTACGTC. Translating it yields CASSDSGRAYEQYV.

The rearrangement joins TRBV18 to TRBJ1-3, with a possible D match to TRBD1 (6 bases). The CDR3 is made up of 14 amino acids. Germline assignment: CDR1 KGHSH and CDR2 LQKENI. V was shortened by 3 bases and J by 4 bases, with 10 bases between the two germline ends. The DNA for the CDR3 is TGTGCCAGCTCACCGGGGGGCACAGGAAACACCATATATTTT. Protein: CASSPGGTGNTIYF. Looking up the rest from reference TRBV18 and TRBJ1-3 gives the full variable domain: NAGVMQNPRHLVRRRGQEARLRCSPMKGHSHVYWYRQLPEEGLKFMVYLQKENIIDESGMPKERFSAEFPKEGPSILRIQQVVRGDSAAYFCASSPGGTGNTIYFGEGSWLTVV.

The chain joins TRBV2 to TRBJ1-6; D gene uncertain. From germline, CDR1 is SNHLY and CDR2 FYNNEI. The V end lost 4 bases, the J end lost 0 bases, and 7 bases lay between the germline ends. The CDR3 contains 15 residues. The CDR3 here is CASSGAYSYNSPLHF. CDR3 coding DNA: TGTGCCAGCAGTGGAGCCTACTCCTATAATTCACCCCTCCACTTT.

The genes are TRBV18 and TRBJ2-2; D is possibly TRBD2 (7 bases). Germline CDR1 KGHSH, CDR2 LQKENI. The V gene lost 5 bases and the J gene lost 3 bases, with 16 bases spanning the gap. This CDR3 has 16 amino acids. The CDR3 reads CASSSAGGRHTGELFF. The CDR3 bases are TGTGCCAGCTCATCGGCCGGGGGGCGGCACACCGGGGAGCTGTTTTTT.

This clone was detected only a few times. The chain employs TRBV3-1 (or the pseudogene TRBV3-2) and TRBJ1-3; D unclear. This CDR3 region has 13 residues. Germline lookup yields CDR1 LGHDT and CDR2 YNNKEL (reference sequence). Trimming took off 6 bases at V and 5 bases at J, with 11 bases between the two ends. CDR3 loop: CASSPYSRNTIYF. DNA of the CDR3: TGTGCCAGCAGTCCTTACAGCAGAAACACCATATATTTT.

This sequence joins TRBV19 and TRBJ1-1; 9 nucleotides agree with TRBD1. CDR1 is LNHDA, CDR2 SQIVND, per germline (reference sequence). The CDR3 totals 14 residues. Losses at the gene ends were 7 bases for V and 3 bases for J; bases not matched to a gene: 6. The CDR3 loop is CASTPGTGYTEAFF. For the CDR3, the DNA is TGTGCCAGTACACCTGGGACAGGGTACACTGAAGCTTTCTTT.

This chain joins TRBV6-4 and TRBJ2-1; 8 bases match TRBD2. Germline CDR1 is MRHNA and CDR2 is SNTAGT. The CDR3 sequence is 16 residues long. V lost 2 bases, J lost 1 base, and 4 bases stayed unmatched. The chain's CDR3 is CASSDQTGGSYNEQFF. The CDR3 DNA reads TGTGCCAGCAGTGACCAAACGGGGGGGTCCTACAATGAGCAGTTCTTC.

The chain links TRBV3-1 (or the pseudogene TRBV3-2) to TRBJ2-1; D gene uncertain. The CDR3 consists of 13 residues. The V end was cut by 4 bases, the J end by 8 bases, with 12 bases between. Germline loops: CDR1 LGHDT, CDR2 YNNKEL (reference sequence). This chain's CDR3 is CASSPSAEDEQFF. For the CDR3, the DNA is TGTGCCAGCAGCCCCTCGGCAGAAGATGAGCAGTTCTTC.

The CDR3 is CASSEGGTTNEKLFF. Here the CDR3 DNA reads TGTGCCAGCAGCGAGGGGGGGACAACTAATGAAAAACTGTTTTTT. The chain links TRBV5-4 to TRBJ1-4, with D possibly TRBD1 on 6 matching bases. Looked up from germline, CDR1 is SGHNT and CDR2 is YYREEE (reference sequence). V was clipped by 4 bases and J by 0 bases, with 10 bases between them. There are 15 residues in the CDR3.

The chain carries TRBV4-2 and TRBJ1-2; tentative D call: TRBD1 (5 bases). Trimming took off 0 bases at V and 6 bases at J, with 20 bases between the two ends. This CDR3 comprises 17 residues. Per germline, CDR1 LGHNA and CDR2 YNFKEQ. Here the CDR3 reads CASSQDIAGYREDGYTF. In nucleotides, the CDR3 is TGTGCCAGCAGCCAAGATATCGCAGGGTATAGAGAGGATGGCTACACCTTC.

The chain couples TRBV10-2 to TRBJ2-7; perhaps TRBD1 as D (5 bases). Germline V CDR1 and CDR2: WSHSY, SAAADI. This CDR3 contains 11 residues. The V end was cut by 6 bases, the J end by 4 bases, with 7 bases between. The DNA for the CDR3 is TGCGCCAGCAGGGACAATTACGAGCAGTACTTC. This translates into CASRDNYEQYF.

The chain combines TRBV7-2 with TRBJ1-5; 10 bases map to TRBD1. After removal of 4 bases from V and 9 bases from J, the junction contained 6 bases not matched to a gene. This CDR3 spans 14 amino acids. Germline V CDR1 and CDR2: SGHTA, FQGNSA. CDR3 in amino acids: CASSSSTGGTPQHF. CDR3 nucleotides: TGTGCCAGCAGCTCCTCGACAGGGGGCACGCCCCAGCATTTT.